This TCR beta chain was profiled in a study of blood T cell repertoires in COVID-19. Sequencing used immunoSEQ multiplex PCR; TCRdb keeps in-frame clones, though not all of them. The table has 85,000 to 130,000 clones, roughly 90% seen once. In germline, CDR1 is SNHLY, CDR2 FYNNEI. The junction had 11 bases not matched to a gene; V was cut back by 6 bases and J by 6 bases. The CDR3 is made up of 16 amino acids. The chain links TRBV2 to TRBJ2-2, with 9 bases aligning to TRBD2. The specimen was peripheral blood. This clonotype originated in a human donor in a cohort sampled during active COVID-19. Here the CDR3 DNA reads TGTGCCAGCAGGAGGATAGGCGGGGGGGCGGCCGGGGAGCTGTTTTTT. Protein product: CASRRIGGGAAGELFF.